Listed here are 23 T cell receptor beta chains from one sample, sequenced in a study of CD4+ T cells in melanoma. Sequenced by immunoSEQ multiplex PCR; TCRdb stores in-frame clones only, minus some. This sample has about 120,000 clones; 92% occur once, and the top ten carry roughly 3.5%. The material sequenced was peripheral blood. The receptors originated from a human donor with melanoma.

The rearrangement links TRBV18 to TRBJ1-5, with D hard to call. The V end lost 3 bases, the J end lost 1 base, and 10 bases lay between the germline ends. Per the germline V gene, CDR1 is KGHSH and CDR2 is LQKENI. CDR3 length equals 15 residues. CDR3 sequence (DNA): TGTGCCAGCTCACCTGGGCGGGGAAGCAATCAGCCCCAGCATTTT. Amino acid sequence: CASSPGRGSNQPQHF.

A single count supports this clone. The same CDR3 is also encoded by other DNA sequences in this sample. V is TRBV5-1 and J is TRBJ1-1; D unresolved. V was cut by 0 bases and J by 1 base, with 7 bases left in between. This CDR3 comprises 14 residues. The germline V gene has CDR1 SGHRS and CDR2 YFSETQ. The CDR3 region is CASSLDRANTEAFF. As DNA, the CDR3 is TGCGCCAGCAGCTTGGACCGGGCGAACACTGAAGCTTTCTTT. Supplemented by reference TRBV5-1 and TRBJ1-1, the full variable domain reads KAGVTQTPRYLIKTRGQQVTLSCSPISGHRSVSWYQQTPGQGLQFLFEYFSETQRNKGNFPGRFSGRQFSNSRSEMNVSTLELGDSALYLCASSLDRANTEAFFGQGTRLTVV.

This clone was counted a single time. The chain is built from TRBV27 and TRBJ2-3, with 9 nucleotides matching TRBD2. With 4 bases clipped from V and 6 bases from J, the junction kept 5 bases outside the gene matches. CDR3 length: 14 residues. The germline gives CDR1 MNHEY, CDR2 SMNVEV (reference sequence). The CDR3 protein is CASSSPAGGDTQYF. The CDR3, as DNA: TGTGCCAGCAGTTCTCCTGCGGGGGGGGATACGCAGTATTTT.

The rearrangement links TRBV5-1 to TRBJ1-1; 7 bases fit TRBD1. CDR3 size: 15 residues. Germline values: CDR1 SGHRS, CDR2 YFSETQ. Trimming at V came to 0 bases and at J to 5 bases, leaving 7 bases not matched to a gene. The CDR3 region is CASSLELRGRTEAFF. CDR3 in DNA: TGCGCCAGCAGCTTGGAACTGAGGGGGCGAACTGAAGCTTTCTTT.

The chain combines TRBV7-2 with TRBJ2-5, with unresolved D. The CDR3 has 14 residues. Trimming removed 5 bases from V and 1 base from J, with 11 bases in between. Germline assignment: CDR1 SGHTA and CDR2 FQGNSA. CDR3 sequence (DNA): TGTGCCAGCAGCCCGAATGGCAGCCAAGAGACCCAGTACTTC. It yields the protein CASSPNGSQETQYF.

The chain carries TRBV7-7 and TRBJ2-3, with 8 nucleotides matching TRBD2. V was pared by 5 bases and J by 3 bases, with 10 bases of the junction left unmatched. The CDR3 extends over 16 amino acids. Looked up from germline, CDR1 is SSHAT and CDR2 is FNYEAQ (reference sequence). CDR3 sequence reads: CASSPLVASGTDTQYF. For the CDR3, the DNA is TGTGCCAGCAGCCCCTTAGTGGCTAGCGGGACAGATACGCAGTATTTT.

DNA of the CDR3: TGTGCCAGCAGCTTGGCGGGTCGCAATCAGCCCCAGCATTTT. It translates to CASSLAGRNQPQHF. This rearrangement joins TRBV5-5 to TRBJ1-5; D not resolved. V lost 0 bases and J 2 bases, leaving 6 bases between the germline ends. The CDR3 length is 14 residues. The V gene's germline CDR1 is SGHKS and CDR2 YYEKEE (reference sequence).

The V call is TRBV5-6, the J call TRBJ2-7, with a weak D call TRBD2 (7 bases). The length of the CDR3 is 17 residues. V was pared by 5 bases and J by 2 bases, with 23 bases between. Per germline, CDR1 SGHDT and CDR2 YYEEEE. CDR3 nucleotide sequence: TGTGCCAGCAGATCTTTGGGGGCTGGCGGGGGTACCTACGAGCAGTACTTC. Translation: CASRSLGAGGGTYEQYF.

This sequence joins TRBV7-3 and TRBJ2-7; the D gene is possibly TRBD1 (5 bases). The CDR3 is made up of 14 amino acids. V lost 4 bases to trimming and J lost 3 bases, with 13 bases between them. Germline-derived CDR1 and CDR2 are SGHTA and FQGTGA. In DNA, the CDR3 is TGTGCCAGCAGCTCGTCCAGTCAGGGCTACGAGCAGTACTTC. Its translation: CASSSSSQGYEQYF.

V and J are TRBV2 and TRBJ1-1; possible D gene TRBD1, 6 bases. The CDR3 is 14 residues long. Germline loops: CDR1 SNHLY, CDR2 FYNNEI. Trimming shortened V by 4 bases and J by 0 bases, and 9 bases separated the two germline ends. In DNA form, the CDR3 reads TGTGCCAGCAGTGTGGGGGCGGTGAACACTGAAGCTTTCTTT. Residues: CASSVGAVNTEAFF.

The genes are TRBV5-1 and TRBJ1-4, with 8 bases matching TRBD1. The CDR3 spans 14 residues. J gave up 6 bases and V 3 bases, and 4 bases lay outside the gene matches. Germline V gene lookup returns CDR1 SGHRS and CDR2 YFSETQ. The DNA of the CDR3 is TGCGCCAGCAGCTACGACAGGGGAGATGAAAAACTGTTTTTT. Its translation: CASSYDRGDEKLFF.

This clone was detected only once. V gene TRBV6-6 combines with J gene TRBJ2-5; 13 bases agree with TRBD2. This CDR3 region has 15 residues. Germline lookup yields CDR1 MNHNY and CDR2 SVGAGI (reference sequence). V lost 4 bases to trimming and J lost 5 bases; unmatched junction nucleotides: 4. CDR3 coding DNA: TGTGCCAGCAGTTTTCCGGGACTAGCGGGGGAGACCCAGTACTTC. This codes for CASSFPGLAGETQYF.

This chain connects TRBV7-2 to TRBJ2-7, with 8 bases that match TRBD2. The germline V gene has CDR1 SGHTA and CDR2 FQGNSA. This CDR3 has 14 amino acids. Unmatched junction bases numbered 4, after V lost 2 bases and J lost 4 bases. CDR3 sequence (DNA): TGTGCCAGCAGCTTATTAGCGGGACCATACGAGCAGTACTTC. It encodes CASSLLAGPYEQYF.

The CDR3 DNA follows: TGTGCCTGGACCCCCCGCAGGGTAGGCGGCTACACCTTC. Protein: CAWTPRRVGGYTF. The chain uses TRBV30 and TRBJ1-2, with a tentative D call TRBD1 (5 bases). This CDR3 region has 13 residues. In germline, CDR1 is GTSNPN, CDR2 SVGIG (reference sequence). The germline V and J ends were trimmed by 4 bases and 8 bases, with 17 bases remaining between them.

The chain recombines TRBV5-1 with TRBJ2-4, with D possibly TRBD1 on 6 matching bases. CDR1 and CDR2 (germline): SGHRS, YFSETQ. CDR3 size: 14 residues. Trimming took off 3 bases at V and 4 bases at J, with 11 bases between the two ends. The CDR3 sequence is CASSSQGGKNIQYF. In DNA form, the CDR3 reads TGCGCCAGCAGCTCACAGGGTGGGAAAAACATTCAGTACTTC.

The J gene is TRBJ2-5, the V gene TRBV7-2; D is possibly TRBD2 (7 bases). Germline CDR1 is SGHTA and CDR2 is FQGNSA. V lost 5 bases and J 14 bases, leaving 24 bases between the germline ends. This CDR3 spans 14 amino acids. The CDR3 DNA reads TGTGCCAGCAGCCCCCAGGGAGCGGGGACATTCGCATACTTC. Its translation is CASSPQGAGTFAYF.

The chain is built from TRBV7-9 and TRBJ1-4; 8 bases match TRBD1. CDR1 is SEHNR, CDR2 FQNEAQ, per germline (reference sequence). CDR3 length: 17 amino acids. V lost 2 bases and J lost 5; bases outside the gene matches: 10. DNA of the CDR3: TGTGCCAGCAGCTTATTGGCAGGGGGCTTGGGAAATGAAAAACTGTTTTTT. This codes for CASSLLAGGLGNEKLFF.

This clone appeared once. This chain joins TRBV28 and TRBJ1-2; 8 bases fit TRBD1. The CDR3 runs 15 residues. Losses at the gene ends were 2 bases for V and 8 bases for J; bases not matched to a gene: 10. CDR1 is MDHEN and CDR2 is SYDVKM in the germline V gene. CDR3 DNA sequence: TGTGCCAGCAGTTTAACTACAGGGGGTCTAGGGGGCTACACCTTC. Residues: CASSLTTGGLGGYTF.

This chain joins TRBV6-5 and TRBJ2-2; D remains unclear. With 7 bases removed from V and 4 bases from J, the gap between germline ends came to 13 bases. The germline gives CDR1 MNHEY, CDR2 SVGAGI. The CDR3 is 14 amino acids. CDR3 nucleotides: TGTGCCAGCATTCGGACCGGATCCACCGGGGAGCTGTTTTTT. Protein product: CASIRTGSTGELFF.

The chain carries TRBV19 and TRBJ2-5; TRBD1 matches at 7 bases. CDR1 is LNHDA, CDR2 SQIVND, per germline (reference sequence). The V and J ends lost 4 bases and 4 bases, in that order; junction bases with no gene match: 9. This CDR3 has 15 residues. The CDR3 spells CASSKHRGTLETQYF. In DNA form, the CDR3 reads TGTGCCAGTAGTAAACACAGGGGAACCCTAGAGACCCAGTACTTC.

This clone was seen a handful of times. The V and J genes are TRBV29-1 and TRBJ1-1; D perhaps matches TRBD1 (5 bases). V was cut by 8 bases and J by 1 base, with 14 bases left in between. The CDR3 has 13 residues. Germline V gene sequence: CDR1 SQVTM, CDR2 ANQGSEA. DNA of the CDR3: TGCAGCAGTAAGGGGCAGCCGAACACTGAAGCTTTCTTT. As protein: CSSKGQPNTEAFF.

This clone was detected once. The V gene is TRBV4-1, the J gene TRBJ1-2; D possibly corresponds to TRBD1 (6 bases). The V end lost 0 bases, the J end lost 5 bases, and 16 bases lay between the germline ends. CDR3 length: 16 residues. Germline CDR1 MGHRA, CDR2 YSYEKL. CDR3 sequence: CASSQDYRQEIYGYTF. The CDR3 nucleotides read TGCGCCAGCAGCCAAGATTACCGACAGGAGATATATGGCTACACCTTC.

The rearrangement uses TRBV19 and TRBJ1-1; 7 nucleotides line up with TRBD1. The CDR3 consists of 14 residues. CDR1 is LNHDA and CDR2 is SQIVND in the germline V gene (reference sequence). Trimming at V came to 6 bases and at J to 7 bases, leaving 11 bases not matched to a gene. CDR3 region: CASRKTGQAYEAFF. The CDR3 bases are TGTGCCAGTAGGAAGACAGGGCAAGCTTATGAAGCTTTCTTT.